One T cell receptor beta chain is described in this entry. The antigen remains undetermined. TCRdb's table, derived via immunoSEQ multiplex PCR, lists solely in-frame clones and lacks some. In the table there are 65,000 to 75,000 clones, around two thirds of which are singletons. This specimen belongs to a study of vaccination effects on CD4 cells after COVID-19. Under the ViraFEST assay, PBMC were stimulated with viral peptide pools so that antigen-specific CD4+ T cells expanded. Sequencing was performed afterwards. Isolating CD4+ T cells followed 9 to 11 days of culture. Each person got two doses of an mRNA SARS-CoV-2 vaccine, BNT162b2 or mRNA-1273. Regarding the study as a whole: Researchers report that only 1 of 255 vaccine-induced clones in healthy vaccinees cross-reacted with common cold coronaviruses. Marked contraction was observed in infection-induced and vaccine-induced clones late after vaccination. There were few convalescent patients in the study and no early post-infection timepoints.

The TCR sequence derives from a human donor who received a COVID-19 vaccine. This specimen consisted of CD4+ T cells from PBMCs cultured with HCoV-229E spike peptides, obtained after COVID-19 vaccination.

CDR3 loop: CATRDSRGPGELFF. CDR3 DNA: TGTGCCACCAGAGATAGCCGGGGTCCCGGGGAGCTGTTTTTT. The V gene is TRBV24-1, the J gene TRBJ2-2, with D possibly being TRBD2 (5 bases). This CDR3 has 14 residues. The V end was cut by 7 bases, the J end by 6 bases, with 14 bases between. Germline V CDR1 and CDR2: KGHDR, SFDVKD.